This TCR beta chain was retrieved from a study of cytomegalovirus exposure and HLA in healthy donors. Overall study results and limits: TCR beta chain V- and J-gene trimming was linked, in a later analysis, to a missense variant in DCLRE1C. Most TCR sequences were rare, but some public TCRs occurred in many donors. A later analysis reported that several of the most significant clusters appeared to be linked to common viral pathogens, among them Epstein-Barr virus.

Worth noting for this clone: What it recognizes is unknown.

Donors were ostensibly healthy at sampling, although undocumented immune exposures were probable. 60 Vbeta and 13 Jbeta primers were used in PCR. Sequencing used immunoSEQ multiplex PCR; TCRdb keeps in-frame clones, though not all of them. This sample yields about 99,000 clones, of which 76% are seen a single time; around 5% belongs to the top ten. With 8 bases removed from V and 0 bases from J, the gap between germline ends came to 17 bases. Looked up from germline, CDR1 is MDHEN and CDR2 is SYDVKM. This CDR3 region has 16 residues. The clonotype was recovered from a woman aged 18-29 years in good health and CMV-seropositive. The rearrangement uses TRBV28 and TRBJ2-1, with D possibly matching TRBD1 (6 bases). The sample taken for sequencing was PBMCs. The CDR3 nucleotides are TGTGCCAGCTCCGCCGGGACACCGAGCTCCTACAATGAGCAGTTCTTC. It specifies CASSAGTPSSYNEQFF.